This T cell receptor (beta chain) came from a study of glioma-infiltrating T cells. The iRepertoire nested amplicon-rescue multiplex PCR amplified TCR alpha and beta CDR3s from RNA. TCRdb called the multiplex PCR reads again in MiXCR, with one record for every CDR3 protein. The table shows roughly 120,000 distinct CDR3 sequences, with approximately 25% occurring only once. In its sample, this clonotype was seen many times. The sequenced sample consisted of glioma tissue, nonneoplastic brain tissue, or PBMCs (not recorded which). The sequence was obtained from a human donor with low-grade glioma or glioblastoma, undergoing nonglioma brain surgery, or in good health (not recorded which).

CDR3 nucleotides: TGCAGTGCTACACTAGGGGCCTACGAGCAGTACTTC. It codes for CSATLGAYEQYF. The V call is TRBV20-1, the J call TRBJ2-7, with D perhaps given as TRBD1 or TRBD2 (5 bases each). Per germline, CDR1 DFQATT and CDR2 SNEGSKA (reference sequence). The ends were cut back, 4 bases at V and 2 bases at J, with 9 bases in the middle. CDR3 length: 12 residues.